This entry lists 24 T cell receptor beta chains sequenced from one sample in a study of T cell repertoires in cytomegalovirus infection. TCRdb redid the calling of the reads with MiXCR, one entry per CDR3 protein. Among more than 500,000 distinct CDR3 sequences, approximately 15% were seen once, and the ten largest hold 24%. The sequenced sample was CD8+ T cells from PBMCs. These TCRs come from a human donor in good health (CMV status not recorded). Some clones in this sample may be carry-over from other donors' samples.

This clonotype was counted many times. The chain links TRBV7-9 to TRBJ1-5; 10 nucleotides agree with TRBD1. CDR1 SEHNR and CDR2 FQNEAQ come from the germline V gene (reference sequence). CDR3 size: 16 residues. The trim removed 4 bases at V and 11 bases at J, leaving 14 bases unmatched. CDR3: CASSSARQGANEAQHF. The CDR3 coding sequence is TGTGCCAGCAGCTCGGCCCGACAGGGGGCAAATGAGGCCCAGCATTTT.

This clonotype was recorded a few times. The chain links TRBV12-3 or TRBV12-4 to TRBJ1-5; D is possibly TRBD1 (6 bases). The CDR3 extends over 15 amino acids. V was clipped by 0 bases and J by 5 bases, with 11 bases between them. The CDR3 reads CASSLARGTDQPQHF. DNA for the CDR3: TGTGCCAGCAGTTTAGCGAGGGGGACTGATCAGCCCCAGCATTTT.

This chain links TRBV9 with TRBJ2-1; no reliable D call. Germline lookup yields CDR1 SGDLS and CDR2 YYNGEE. This CDR3 region has 14 residues. The V gene lost 4 bases and the J gene lost 6 bases, with 14 bases spanning the gap. The CDR3 protein is CASSPYGSGNEQFF. The CDR3 nucleotides read TGTGCCAGCAGCCCGTACGGGTCTGGCAATGAGCAGTTCTTC.

The CDR3 protein is CASSYGGAVGYTF. The CDR3, as DNA: TGTGCCAGCAGTTACGGGGGGGCCGTAGGCTACACCTTC. This rearrangement joins TRBV6-5 to TRBJ1-2, with D tentatively TRBD1 (6 bases). V dropped 2 bases and J dropped 8 bases, with 12 bases sitting between them. The V gene's germline CDR1 is MNHEY and CDR2 SVGAGI. The CDR3 covers 13 residues.

This clonotype came up many times. The chain links TRBV7-8 to TRBJ1-1; perhaps TRBD1 as D (6 bases). V lost 4 bases and J lost 7, with 16 bases in between. Germline loops: CDR1 SGHVS, CDR2 FQNEAQ. CDR3 size: 14 residues. CDR3 nucleotides: TGTGCCAGCAGCTGGGTACCCAGGGGCGGTGAAGCTTTCTTT. It yields the protein CASSWVPRGGEAFF.

This chain connects TRBV9 to TRBJ2-7; 11 nucleotides agree with TRBD2. The CDR3 has 16 residues. Germline CDR1 reads SGDLS; CDR2 reads YYNGEE. V shed 3 bases, J shed 4 bases, and the junction held 9 bases outside the gene matches. The CDR3 nucleotides read TGTGCCAGCAGCGCTACGACTAGCGGGGAGTTATACGAGCAGTACTTC. Its translation: CASSATTSGELYEQYF.

This clonotype was picked up many times. The chain couples TRBV7-8 to TRBJ2-5; 16 bases line up with TRBD2. The CDR3 contains 17 residues. The junction had 6 bases not matched to a gene; V was cut back by 4 bases and J by 4 bases. From germline, CDR1 is SGHVS and CDR2 FQNEAQ. CDR3 residues: CASSWGLAGGPGETQYF. The CDR3 DNA sequence: TGTGCCAGCAGCTGGGGACTAGCGGGAGGGCCGGGAGAGACCCAGTACTTC. The full variable domain, with the rest looked up from reference TRBV7-8 and TRBJ2-5, is GAGVSQSPRYKVAKRGQDVALRCDPISGHVSLFWYQQALGQGPEFLTYFQNEAQLDKSGLPSDRFFAERPEGSVSTLKIQRTQQEDSAVYLCASSWGLAGGPGETQYFGPGTRLLVL.

This clonotype was seen repeatedly, ten times or more. This rearrangement joins TRBV28 to TRBJ2-1, with unresolved D. This CDR3 spans 13 amino acids. Germline V gene lookup returns CDR1 MDHEN and CDR2 SYDVKM. The V end lost 6 bases, the J end lost 8 bases, and 14 bases lay between the germline ends. CDR3 DNA: TGTGCCAGCAGCCCTTCTCACGCGGATGAGCAGTTCTTC. Protein product: CASSPSHADEQFF.

This clonotype was counted many times. The chain joins TRBV7-9 to TRBJ2-7; D uncertain. The CDR3 contains 13 residues. Per the germline V gene, CDR1 is SEHNR and CDR2 is FQNEAQ (reference sequence). The V and J ends lost 5 bases and 2 bases respectively, with 10 bases between them. The CDR3 nucleotides are TGTGCCAGCAGCCATGGTTCCCCCTACGAGCAGTACTTC. This gives the protein CASSHGSPYEQYF.

This clonotype was detected many times. The genes are TRBV12-5 and TRBJ1-1; D not certain. The CDR3 covers 15 residues. Germline V CDR1 and CDR2: LGHNT, FRNRAP. Trimming removed 1 base at V and 1 base at J, with 10 bases between. The CDR3 DNA sequence: TGTGCTAGTGGTTTGGGAAGTTATACGAACACTGAAGCTTTCTTT. This encodes CASGLGSYTNTEAFF. Full variable domain (rest looked up from reference TRBV12-5 and TRBJ1-1): DARVTQTPRHKVTEMGQEVTMRCQPILGHNTVFWYRQTMMQGLELLAYFRNRAPLDDSGMPKDRFSAEMPDATLATLKIQPSEPRDSAVYFCASGLGSYTNTEAFFGQGTRLTVV.

This clonotype was detected many times. This chain links TRBV28 with TRBJ1-5, with D possibly matching TRBD1 (6 bases). Trimming removed 5 bases from V and 4 bases from J, with 18 bases in between. CDR1 is MDHEN, CDR2 SYDVKM, per germline. CDR3 length: 16 amino acids. CDR3 sequence: CASSGLRGARNQPQHF. The DNA of the CDR3 is TGTGCCAGCAGTGGGCTAAGGGGGGCGCGAAATCAGCCCCAGCATTTT.

This chain joins TRBV12-5 and TRBJ1-6, with D unresolved. Deletions cut 4 bases from V and 0 bases from J, with 22 bases between. CDR3 size: 20 residues. Germline CDR1 and CDR2: LGHNT and FRNRAP. Here the CDR3 reads CASGSEVSIGDLSYNSPLHF. DNA for the CDR3: TGTGCTAGTGGTTCGGAAGTGAGTATCGGGGATCTCTCCTATAATTCACCCCTCCACTTT.

A few counts support this clonotype. This chain connects TRBV2 to TRBJ2-5; TRBD1 might be the D (5 bases). The V end was cut by 6 bases, the J end by 2 bases, with 16 bases between. CDR1 and CDR2 from the germline V gene are SNHLY and FYNNEI. The length of the CDR3 is 15 residues. The CDR3 nucleotides are TGTGCCAGCAGCGTTACAGGTGTCGGGCAAGAGACCCAGTACTTC. It translates to CASSVTGVGQETQYF.

This clonotype appeared many times. V is TRBV27 and J is TRBJ1-5; no definite D call. This CDR3 region has 13 residues. Germline loops: CDR1 MNHEY, CDR2 SMNVEV (reference sequence). V was shortened by 5 bases and J by 7 bases, with 12 bases between the two germline ends. The DNA of the CDR3 is TGTGCCAGCAGTCCGTCCGGAGGACAGCCCCAGCATTTT. It specifies CASSPSGGQPQHF.

This chain joins TRBV2 and TRBJ2-7, with 7 bases identical to TRBD2. The CDR3 consists of 15 residues. After removal of 9 bases from V and 3 bases from J, the junction contained 14 bases not matched to a gene. CDR1 is SNHLY, CDR2 FYNNEI, per germline. CDR3 nucleotides: TGTGCCAGAAGCGCCGGGACTACCCCGTTCTACGAGCAGTACTTC. It encodes CARSAGTTPFYEQYF.

This clonotype was observed at least ten times. The chain employs TRBV12-3 or TRBV12-4 and TRBJ1-2; no clear D. The CDR3 length is 13 residues. The V end was cut by 4 bases, the J end by 8 bases, with 14 bases between. CDR3 residues: CASSSKTLGGYTF. For the CDR3, the DNA is TGTGCCAGCAGTTCTAAGACCCTTGGCGGCTACACCTTC.

This clonotype was seen only a few times. The CDR3 DNA follows: TGCAGTGCTAGAGATTTGCTAGCGGGCTCCTACAATGAGCAGTTCTTC. Amino acids: CSARDLLAGSYNEQFF. This chain joins TRBV20-1 and TRBJ2-1, with 8 bases fitting TRBD2. Trimming cost V 0 bases and J 0 bases; bases outside gene matches: 4. The CDR3 runs to 16 residues. CDR1 DFQATT and CDR2 SNEGSKA come from the germline V gene (reference sequence).

The genes are TRBV4-2 and TRBJ1-3; D might be TRBD1 (6 bases). The CDR3 contains 16 residues. Per the germline V gene, CDR1 is LGHNA and CDR2 is YNFKEQ. The germline V and J ends were trimmed by 0 bases and 4 bases, with 13 bases remaining between them. The CDR3 coding sequence is TGTGCCAGCAGCCAAGAGATGCAGGGGTACGGAAACACCATATATTTT. It specifies CASSQEMQGYGNTIYF.

The chain employs TRBV15 and TRBJ2-2, with no clear D. Trimming left V 0 bases short and J 5 bases short, with 7 bases between. The CDR3 covers 14 residues. Germline-derived CDR1 and CDR2 are LNHNV and YYDKDF (reference sequence). This CDR3 reads CATSRDIETGELFF. CDR3 DNA sequence: TGTGCCACCAGCAGAGATATAGAGACCGGGGAGCTGTTTTTT.

The chain uses TRBV27 and TRBJ2-1, with TRBD2 identical over 9 bases. The germline gives CDR1 MNHEY, CDR2 SMNVEV (reference sequence). CDR3 length: 15 amino acids. Trimming cost V 5 bases and J 6 bases; bases outside gene matches: 8. This chain's CDR3 is CASSLSPTSGNEQFF. Here the CDR3 DNA reads TGTGCCAGCAGTCTCTCCCCGACTAGCGGCAATGAGCAGTTCTTC.

Worth noting for this clonotype: The conserved final phenylalanine or tryptophan is absent from the CDR3, which likely points to a read error. The CDR3 region is CASSWTALSYVQYL. The DNA of the CDR3 is TGTGCCAGCAGCTGGACAGCTCTATCCTACGTGCAGTACTTA. The V call is TRBV7-2, the J call TRBJ2-7; D is possibly TRBD1 (6 bases). The CDR3 sequence is 14 residues long. CDR1 is SGHTA, CDR2 FQGNSA, per germline.

In this sample, this clonotype turned up a few times. The chain has TRBV5-6 and TRBJ1-2; D gene uncertain. The CDR3 runs 14 residues. V lost 0 bases, J lost 6 bases, and 12 bases lay in between. Germline CDR1 reads SGHDT; CDR2 reads YYEEEE. This CDR3 reads CASSLVPRRDGYTF. CDR3 coding DNA: TGTGCCAGCAGCTTGGTCCCCCGGAGAGATGGCTACACCTTC.

This clonotype was recorded at least ten times. J is TRBJ2-1 and V is TRBV29-1; D not certain. Trimming removed 2 bases from V and 4 bases from J, with 3 bases in between. CDR1 and CDR2 (germline): SQVTM, ANQGSEA. The CDR3 length is 11 residues. In DNA, the CDR3 is TGCAGCGTTGAAATTTACAATGAGCAGTTCTTC. Its protein product is CSVEIYNEQFF.

This clonotype has ten or more counts. The rearrangement links TRBV27 to TRBJ1-4; weak D call: TRBD1 (5 bases). The CDR3 loop spans 18 amino acids. Germline V gene lookup returns CDR1 MNHEY and CDR2 SMNVEV (reference sequence). The V and J ends lost 9 bases and 0 bases respectively, with 23 bases between them. CDR3 loop: CARAQQVGKFATNEKLFF. The DNA of the CDR3 is TGTGCCAGAGCTCAACAGGTTGGAAAATTTGCAACTAATGAAAAACTGTTTTTT.